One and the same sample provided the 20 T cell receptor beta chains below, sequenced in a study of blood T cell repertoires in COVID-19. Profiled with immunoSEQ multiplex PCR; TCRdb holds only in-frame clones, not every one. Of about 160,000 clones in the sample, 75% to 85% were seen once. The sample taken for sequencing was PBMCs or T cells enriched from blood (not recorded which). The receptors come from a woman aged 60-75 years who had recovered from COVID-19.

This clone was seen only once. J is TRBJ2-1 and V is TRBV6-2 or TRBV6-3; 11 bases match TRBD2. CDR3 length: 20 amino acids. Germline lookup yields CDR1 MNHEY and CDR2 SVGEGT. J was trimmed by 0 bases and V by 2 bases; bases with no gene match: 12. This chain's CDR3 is CASSYGADSGGVSSYNEQFF. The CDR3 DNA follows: TGTGCCAGCAGTTACGGCGCGGATAGCGGGGGGGTAAGCTCCTACAATGAGCAGTTCTTC.

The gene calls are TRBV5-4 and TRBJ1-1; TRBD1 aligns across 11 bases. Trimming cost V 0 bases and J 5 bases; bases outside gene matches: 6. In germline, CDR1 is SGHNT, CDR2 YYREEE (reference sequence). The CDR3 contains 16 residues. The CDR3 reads CASSLDGWDRGTEAFF. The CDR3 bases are TGTGCCAGCAGCTTGGATGGCTGGGACAGGGGGACTGAAGCTTTCTTT. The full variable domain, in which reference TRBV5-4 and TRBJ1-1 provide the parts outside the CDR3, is ETGVTQSPTHLIKTRGQQVTLRCSSQSGHNTVSWYQQALGQGPQFIFQYYREEENGRGNFPPRFSGLQFPNYSSELNVNALELDDSALYLCASSLDGWDRGTEAFFGQGTRLTVV.

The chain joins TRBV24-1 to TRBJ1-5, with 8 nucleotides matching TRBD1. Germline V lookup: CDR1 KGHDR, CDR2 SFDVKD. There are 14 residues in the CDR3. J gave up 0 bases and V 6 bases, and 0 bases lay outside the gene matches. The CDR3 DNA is TGTGCCACCAGTCAGGGGGCTAGCAATCAGCCCCAGCATTTT. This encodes CATSQGASNQPQHF.

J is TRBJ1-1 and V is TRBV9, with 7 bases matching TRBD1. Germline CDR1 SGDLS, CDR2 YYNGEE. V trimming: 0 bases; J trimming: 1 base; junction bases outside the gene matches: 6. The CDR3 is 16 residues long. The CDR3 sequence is CASSVVVRTGNTEAFF. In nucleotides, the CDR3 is TGTGCCAGCAGCGTAGTGGTAAGGACAGGGAACACTGAAGCTTTCTTT.

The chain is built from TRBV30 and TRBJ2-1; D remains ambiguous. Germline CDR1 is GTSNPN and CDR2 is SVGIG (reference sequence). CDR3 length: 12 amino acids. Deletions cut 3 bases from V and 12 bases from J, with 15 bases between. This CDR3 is CAWSSASARQFF. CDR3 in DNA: TGTGCCTGGAGCTCGGCAAGCGCCAGGCAGTTCTTC. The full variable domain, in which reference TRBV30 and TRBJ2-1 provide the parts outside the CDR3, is SQTIHQWPATLVQPVGSPLSLECTVEGTSNPNLYWYRQAAGRGLQLLFYSVGIGQISSEVPQNLSASRPQDRQFILSSKKLLLSDSGFYLCAWSSASARQFFGPGTRLTVL.

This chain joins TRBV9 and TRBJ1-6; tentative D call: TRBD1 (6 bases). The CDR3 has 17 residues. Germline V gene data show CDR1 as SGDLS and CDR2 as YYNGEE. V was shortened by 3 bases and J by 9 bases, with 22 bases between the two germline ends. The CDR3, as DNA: TGTGCCAGCAGCGCGAAGAGAGAGGGACACTCTAGTTCACCCCTCCACTTT. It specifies CASSAKREGHSSSPLHF.

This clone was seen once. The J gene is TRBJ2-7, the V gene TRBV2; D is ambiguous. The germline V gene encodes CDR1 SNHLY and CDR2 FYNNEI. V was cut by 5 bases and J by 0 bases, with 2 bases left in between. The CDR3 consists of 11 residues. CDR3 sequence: CASSLSYEQYF. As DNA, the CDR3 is TGTGCCAGCAGTCTCTCCTACGAGCAGTACTTC.

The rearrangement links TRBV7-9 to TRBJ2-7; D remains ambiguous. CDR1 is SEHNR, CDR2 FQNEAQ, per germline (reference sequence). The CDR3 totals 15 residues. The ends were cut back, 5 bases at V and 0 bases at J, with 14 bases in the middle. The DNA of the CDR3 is TGTGCCAGCAGCCCTACCCTCTCGAACTCCTACGAGCAGTACTTC. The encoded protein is CASSPTLSNSYEQYF.

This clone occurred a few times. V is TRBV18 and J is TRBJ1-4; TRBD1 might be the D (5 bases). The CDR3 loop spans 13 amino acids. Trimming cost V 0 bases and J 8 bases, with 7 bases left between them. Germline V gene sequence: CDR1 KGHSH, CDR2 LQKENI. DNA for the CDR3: TGTGCCAGCTCACCACCAGGGGCGGAAAAACTGTTTTTT. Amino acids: CASSPPGAEKLFF. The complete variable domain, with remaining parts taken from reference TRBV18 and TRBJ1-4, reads NAGVMQNPRHLVRRRGQEARLRCSPMKGHSHVYWYRQLPEEGLKFMVYLQKENIIDESGMPKERFSAEFPKEGPSILRIQQVVRGDSAAYFCASSPPGAEKLFFGSGTQLSVL.

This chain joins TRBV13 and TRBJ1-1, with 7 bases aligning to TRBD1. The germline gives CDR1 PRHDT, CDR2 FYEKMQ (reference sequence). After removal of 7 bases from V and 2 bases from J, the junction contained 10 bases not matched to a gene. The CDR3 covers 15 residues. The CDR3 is CASIVAGQANTEAFF. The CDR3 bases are TGTGCCAGCATCGTTGCTGGACAGGCAAACACTGAAGCTTTCTTT.

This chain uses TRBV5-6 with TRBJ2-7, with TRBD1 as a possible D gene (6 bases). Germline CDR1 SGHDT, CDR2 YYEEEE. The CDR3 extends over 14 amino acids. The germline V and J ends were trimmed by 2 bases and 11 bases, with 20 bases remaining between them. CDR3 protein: CASSFIFETGGEYF. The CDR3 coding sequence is TGTGCCAGCAGCTTCATTTTTGAGACAGGAGGAGAGTACTTC.

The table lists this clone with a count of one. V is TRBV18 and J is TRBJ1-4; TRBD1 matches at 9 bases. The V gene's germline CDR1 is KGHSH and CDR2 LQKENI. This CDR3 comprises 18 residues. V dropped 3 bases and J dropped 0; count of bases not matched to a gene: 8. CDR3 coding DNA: TGTGCCAGCTCACCCCCGGGACAGGGTTATGCAACTAATGAAAAACTGTTTTTT. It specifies CASSPPGQGYATNEKLFF.

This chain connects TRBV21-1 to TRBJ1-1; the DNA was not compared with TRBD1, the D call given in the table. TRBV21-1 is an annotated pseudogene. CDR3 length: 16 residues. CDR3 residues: CASSKDQGLGDTEAFF. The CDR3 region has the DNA TGTGCCAGCAGCAAAGACCAGGGTTTAGGAGATACTGAAGCTTTCTTT.

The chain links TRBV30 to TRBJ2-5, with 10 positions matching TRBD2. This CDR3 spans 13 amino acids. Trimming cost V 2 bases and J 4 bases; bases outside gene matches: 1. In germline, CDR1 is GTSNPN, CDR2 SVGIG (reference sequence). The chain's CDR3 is CAWSRLAGETQYF. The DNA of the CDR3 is TGTGCCTGGAGTCGACTAGCGGGAGAGACCCAGTACTTC.

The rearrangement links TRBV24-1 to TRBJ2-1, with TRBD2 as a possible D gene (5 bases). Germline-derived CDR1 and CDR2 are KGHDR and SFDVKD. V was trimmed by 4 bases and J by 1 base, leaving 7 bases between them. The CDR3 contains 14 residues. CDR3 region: CATSDRGSYNEQFF. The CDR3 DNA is TGTGCCACCAGTGACCGGGGTTCCTACAATGAGCAGTTCTTC.

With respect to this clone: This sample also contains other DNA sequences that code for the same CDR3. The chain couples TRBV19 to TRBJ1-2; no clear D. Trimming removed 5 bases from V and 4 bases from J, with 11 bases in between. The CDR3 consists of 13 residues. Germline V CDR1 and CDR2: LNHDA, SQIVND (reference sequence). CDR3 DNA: TGTGCCAGTAGTCTCCCCGGACTCTATGGCTACACCTTC. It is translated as CASSLPGLYGYTF.

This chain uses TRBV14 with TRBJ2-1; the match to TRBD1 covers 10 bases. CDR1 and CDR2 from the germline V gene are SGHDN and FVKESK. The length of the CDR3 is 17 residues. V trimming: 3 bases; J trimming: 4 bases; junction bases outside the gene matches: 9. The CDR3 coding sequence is TGTGCCAGCAGCCAGCGCCTCGGGACAGGGGCGTACAATGAGCAGTTCTTC. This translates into CASSQRLGTGAYNEQFF.

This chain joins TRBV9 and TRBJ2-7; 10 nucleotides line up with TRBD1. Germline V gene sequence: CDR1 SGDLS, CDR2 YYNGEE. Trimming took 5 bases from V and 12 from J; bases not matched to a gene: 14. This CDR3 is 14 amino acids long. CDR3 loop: CASSQTGGGDVRYF. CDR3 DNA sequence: TGTGCCAGCAGTCAGACAGGGGGCGGGGACGTGCGGTACTTC.

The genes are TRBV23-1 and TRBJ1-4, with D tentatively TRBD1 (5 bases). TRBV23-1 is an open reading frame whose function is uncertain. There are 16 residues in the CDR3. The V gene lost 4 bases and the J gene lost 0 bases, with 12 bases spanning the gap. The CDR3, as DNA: TGCGCCAGCAGTCGGGGCAGGCCTTCAACTAATGAAAAACTGTTTTTT. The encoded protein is CASSRGRPSTNEKLFF.

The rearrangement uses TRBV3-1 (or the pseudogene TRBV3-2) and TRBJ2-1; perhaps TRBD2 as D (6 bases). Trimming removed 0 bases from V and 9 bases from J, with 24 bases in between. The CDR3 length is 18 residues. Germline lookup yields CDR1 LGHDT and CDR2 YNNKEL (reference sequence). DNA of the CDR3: TGTGCCAGCAGCCAAGAACAAGACCGACTAGAAGGTGTCAGTGAGCAGTTCTTC. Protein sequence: CASSQEQDRLEGVSEQFF.